The 17 T cell receptor beta chains below all came from one sample that was sequenced in a study of PD-1 blockade in classical Hodgkin lymphoma. The method was immunoSEQ multiplex PCR; TCRdb's version includes in-frame clones alone and lacks a portion of them. The table has over 70,000 clones, about nine tenths seen once. There was relapse after autologous stem cell transplantation in every patient, and there was variation in brentuximab vedotin exposure. Sample: peripheral blood mononuclear cells (PBMCs), taken at baseline. Receptor source: a human donor with classical Hodgkin lymphoma.

The rearrangement links TRBV7-2 to TRBJ1-3; D is ambiguous. CDR1 and CDR2 (germline): SGHTA, FQGNSA. The CDR3 is 16 amino acids. With 1 base removed from V and 4 bases from J, the gap between germline ends came to 14 bases. Here the CDR3 DNA reads TGTGCCAGCAGCTTAGAACCGGCGTCTGCCGGAAACACCATATATTTT. Amino acids: CASSLEPASAGNTIYF.

V and J are TRBV19 and TRBJ2-2, with D perhaps TRBD2 (6 bases). CDR3 size: 14 residues. Between the trimmed V and J ends, which lost 7 bases and 1 base, there was a span of 10 bases. CDR1 is LNHDA, CDR2 SQIVND, per germline (reference sequence). The CDR3 nucleotides read TGTGCCAGTACCTGGCGGGAGAACACCGGGGAGCTGTTTTTT. This codes for CASTWRENTGELFF.

The chain links TRBV27 to TRBJ2-7, with D perhaps being TRBD1 or TRBD2 (5 bases each). Per the germline V gene, CDR1 is MNHEY and CDR2 is SMNVEV (reference sequence). The CDR3 length is 12 residues. The germline V and J ends were trimmed by 1 base and 11 bases, with 12 bases remaining between them. This CDR3 reads CASSLLGEPEYF. CDR3 DNA sequence: TGTGCCAGCAGTTTATTGGGGGAGCCCGAGTACTTC.

The J gene is TRBJ2-2, the V gene TRBV4-1; weak D call: TRBD1 (5 bases). CDR3 length: 17 residues. Between the trimmed V and J ends, which lost 4 bases and 3 bases, there was a span of 18 bases. CDR1 MGHRA and CDR2 YSYEKL come from the germline V gene. The CDR3 DNA is TGCGCCAGCAGCCGACAGTCACATATTCAGGACACCGGGGAGCTGTTTTTT. Amino acids: CASSRQSHIQDTGELFF.

This chain links TRBV5-1 with TRBJ2-1; the match to TRBD2 covers 10 bases. Unmatched junction bases numbered 6, after V lost 0 bases and J lost 6 bases. Germline values: CDR1 SGHRS, CDR2 YFSETQ. The CDR3 runs to 16 residues. The CDR3 nucleotides read TGCGCCAGCAGCTTGGGGTTAACTAGCGGGATCAATGAGCAGTTCTTC. The encoded protein is CASSLGLTSGINEQFF.

The chain couples TRBV7-9 to TRBJ2-7; 7 bases are shared with TRBD2. Germline V CDR1 and CDR2: SEHNR, FQNEAQ (reference sequence). The CDR3 totals 16 residues. Trimming cost V 4 bases and J 2 bases; bases outside gene matches: 11. DNA for the CDR3: TGTGCCAGCAGCTCCGGGCTCGCGGGAGCTCCCTACGAGCAGTACTTC. It is translated as CASSSGLAGAPYEQYF.

This rearrangement joins TRBV10-3 to TRBJ2-1, with D tentatively TRBD2 (6 bases). CDR3 size: 13 residues. Trimming removed 6 bases from V and 9 bases from J, with 15 bases in between. The V gene's germline CDR1 is ENHRY and CDR2 SYGVKD. CDR3 protein: CAIRTTTSREQFF. CDR3 bases: TGTGCCATCAGAACGACGACTAGTCGTGAGCAGTTCTTC.

This clone has only one observation. This chain joins TRBV6-1 and TRBJ2-1, with 8 bases that match TRBD1. In germline, CDR1 is MNHNS, CDR2 SASEGT. The CDR3 spans 15 residues. The V segment lost 6 bases and the J segment 3 bases; nucleotides outside the gene matches: 7. DNA for the CDR3: TGTGCCAGCAGCCGGGGGACAGGTAACTACAATGAGCAGTTCTTC. Translated, it gives CASSRGTGNYNEQFF.

The CDR3 DNA reads TGTGCCAGCAGCTTAGGGGGAGCGGGAGTCTACGAGCAGTACTTC. It encodes CASSLGGAGVYEQYF. This chain connects TRBV11-2 to TRBJ2-7; 8 bases are shared with TRBD2. CDR1 is SGHAT and CDR2 is FQNNGV in the germline V gene. The junction had 5 bases not matched to a gene; V was cut back by 1 base and J by 3 bases. CDR3 length equals 15 residues.

This clone showed up just a few times. The V gene is TRBV11-2, the J gene TRBJ1-3, with unresolved D. CDR1 is SGHAT and CDR2 is FQNNGV in the germline V gene. The CDR3 spans 12 residues. The germline V and J ends were trimmed by 5 bases and 3 bases, with 5 bases remaining between them. CDR3 sequence reads: CASSRYGNTIYF. DNA of the CDR3: TGTGCCAGCAGCCGTTATGGAAACACCATATATTTT.

This chain joins TRBV5-1 and TRBJ2-3, with TRBD2 matching over 10 bases. Germline V CDR1 and CDR2: SGHRS, YFSETQ. The CDR3 contains 16 residues. J was trimmed by 5 bases and V by 0 bases; bases with no gene match: 6. CDR3 amino acids: CASSLDSGRSGDTQYF. The CDR3 bases are TGCGCCAGCAGCTTGGATAGCGGGAGGTCTGGAGATACGCAGTATTTT.

The V gene is TRBV5-5, the J gene TRBJ2-7, with TRBD2 as a possible D gene (7 bases). Germline lookup yields CDR1 SGHKS and CDR2 YYEKEE (reference sequence). The CDR3 runs 15 residues. The germline V and J ends were trimmed by 2 bases and 6 bases, with 18 bases remaining between them. This CDR3 reads CASSFLRQGGGEQYF. CDR3 sequence (DNA): TGTGCCAGCAGCTTCTTACGGCAGGGAGGGGGCGAGCAGTACTTC.

J is TRBJ1-1 and V is TRBV18; a possible D gene is TRBD1 (6 bases). CDR1 and CDR2 from the germline V gene are KGHSH and LQKENI. V was trimmed by 9 bases and J by 4 bases, leaving 18 bases between them. The CDR3 is 14 amino acids. The CDR3 bases are TGTGCCAGTAATGGACAGCTTCAGGGCACTGAAGCTTTCTTT. This translates into CASNGQLQGTEAFF.

The V and J genes are TRBV28 and TRBJ2-2; D perhaps matches TRBD1 (6 bases). CDR3 length: 16 residues. The V and J ends lost 1 base and 4 bases respectively, with 13 bases between them. CDR1 and CDR2 (germline): MDHEN, SYDVKM. For the CDR3, the DNA is TGTGCCAGCAGTTTATCTTCCGGGACATCCACCGGGGAGCTGTTTTTT. This translates into CASSLSSGTSTGELFF.

The chain links TRBV30 to TRBJ2-5; D not resolved. The length of the CDR3 is 14 residues. Per the germline V gene, CDR1 is GTSNPN and CDR2 is SVGIG (reference sequence). Trimming left V 0 bases short and J 4 bases short, with 12 bases between. Here the CDR3 DNA reads TGTGCCTGGAGTGTATCAGGTCCCGTAGAGACCCAGTACTTC. As protein: CAWSVSGPVETQYF.

This rearrangement joins TRBV4-1 to TRBJ1-1; possibly TRBD1 for D (6 bases). Per the germline V gene, CDR1 is MGHRA and CDR2 is YSYEKL. This CDR3 has 19 residues. The V end lost 1 base, the J end lost 1 base, and 22 bases lay between the germline ends. In DNA, the CDR3 is TGCGCCAGCAGCCAAGGACCCCCTAGGCAGGGGATCGGGAACACTGAAGCTTTCTTT. It is translated as CASSQGPPRQGIGNTEAFF.

CDR3 sequence reads: CASSIETMNTEAFF. CDR3 coding DNA: TGTGCCAGTAGTATCGAGACCATGAACACTGAAGCTTTCTTT. V and J are TRBV19 and TRBJ1-1; D is ambiguous. Germline assignment: CDR1 LNHDA and CDR2 SQIVND (reference sequence). This CDR3 is 14 amino acids long. V was trimmed by 3 bases and J by 0 bases, leaving 8 bases between them.